This T cell receptor (beta chain) was identified in a study of radiation and T cells in renal cell carcinoma. This CDR3 comprises 13 residues. V shed 7 bases, J shed 8 bases, and the junction held 9 bases outside the gene matches. In germline, CDR1 is MRHNA, CDR2 SNTAGT. Time point given: blood 4 weeks post-SBRT, at nephrectomy. Treatment specified: 15 Gy SBRT to primary tumor, nephrectomy 4 weeks later. TCRdb's table, derived via immunoSEQ multiplex PCR, lists solely in-frame clones and lacks some. Of about 83,000 clones listed, around four fifths were seen once; the top ten hold roughly 2.2%. The chain is built from TRBV6-4 and TRBJ1-2; 8 bases map to TRBD1. The TCR was taken from a woman aged 55-70 years with renal cell carcinoma. This sample comprised blood, obtained from a patient whose treatment included radiotherapy and nephrectomy. The CDR3 coding sequence is TGTGCCAGCACCTGGACAGGGCAAAAGGGCTACACCTTC. Protein: CASTWTGQKGYTF.